Listed here are 26 T cell receptor beta chains from one sample, sequenced in a study of blood T cells in healthy people across ages. Using a J-beta primer mix together with a sample-barcoded 5' primer, a second PCR was run for roughly 6 to 12 cycles. TCRdb used MiXCR to reprocess the 5' RACE reads, holding one entry per CDR3 protein. The repertoire holds about 1.4 million distinct CDR3 sequences, with approximately 63% as singletons. The material sequenced was blood. These receptors were obtained from a man aged 18 to 30 in good health.

The V and J genes are TRBV29-1 and TRBJ2-5, with TRBD2 matching 10 bases. Unmatched junction bases numbered 13, after V lost 4 bases and J lost 11 bases. The CDR3 runs 14 residues. CDR1 SQVTM and CDR2 ANQGSEA come from the germline V gene. The CDR3 bases are TGCAGCGTTGTAGCTAGCGGGGGCTACAATGAGCAGTACTTC. Translation gives CSVVASGGYNEQYF.

The chain joins TRBV6-5 to TRBJ2-3; 12 positions match TRBD2. This CDR3 is built from 15 residues. Germline-derived CDR1 and CDR2 are MNHEY and SVGAGI. V shed 6 bases, J shed 5 bases, and the junction held 6 bases outside the gene matches. The CDR3 here is CASRLPGLAGDTQYF. DNA of the CDR3: TGTGCCAGCAGACTTCCGGGACTAGCGGGAGATACGCAGTATTTT.

This sequence joins TRBV13 and TRBJ1-1, with D hard to call. The CDR3 covers 15 residues. Germline CDR1 PRHDT, CDR2 FYEKMQ (reference sequence). Deletions cut 2 bases from V and 1 base from J, with 11 bases between. Here the CDR3 DNA reads TGTGCCAGCAGCTTAATTCTCGCTCGGAACACTGAAGCTTTCTTT. It codes for CASSLILARNTEAFF.

The chain uses TRBV14 and TRBJ1-2, with D perhaps matching TRBD1 (5 bases). V shed 0 bases and J shed 4 bases, with 9 bases lying between them. CDR1 SGHDN and CDR2 FVKESK come from the germline V gene. This CDR3 region has 14 residues. CDR3 sequence reads: CASSQERQTYGYTF. In DNA, the CDR3 is TGTGCCAGCAGCCAAGAGAGACAGACCTATGGCTACACCTTC.

V is TRBV5-5 and J is TRBJ2-5; D may correspond to TRBD1 or TRBD2 (5 bases each). The DNA end is a closer match to TRBJ2-7, so the J assignment may be wrong. Germline loops: CDR1 SGHKS, CDR2 YYEKEE (reference sequence). The CDR3 contains 14 residues. The CDR3 spells CASSTPGRIYEQYF. In nucleotides, the CDR3 is TGTGCCAGCAGCACTCCGGGACGGATCTACGAGCAGTACTTC.

The rearrangement joins TRBV6-2 or TRBV6-3 to TRBJ1-1; D gene uncertain. The CDR3 is 15 amino acids. Germline V lookup: CDR1 MNHEY, CDR2 SVGEGT. The V end was cut by 5 bases, the J end by 2 bases, with 15 bases between. The CDR3 spells CASSHYGGINTEAFF. Written as DNA, the CDR3 is TGTGCCAGCAGTCACTACGGCGGGATCAACACTGAAGCTTTCTTT.

The genes are TRBV7-2 and TRBJ1-6, with TRBD1 matching 7 bases. Germline CDR1 and CDR2: SGHTA and FQGNSA. Losses at the gene ends were 4 bases for V and 9 bases for J; bases not matched to a gene: 0. The CDR3 loop spans 12 amino acids. The CDR3 region is CASSWTGSPLHF. The CDR3 DNA is TGTGCCAGCAGCTGGACAGGTTCACCCCTCCACTTT.

This clonotype has a handful of counts. V usage is TRBV10-3 and J usage is TRBJ2-7; 10 bases are shared with TRBD1. Germline assignment: CDR1 ENHRY and CDR2 SYGVKD. There are 16 residues in the CDR3. V dropped 4 bases and J dropped 1; count of bases not matched to a gene: 7. This CDR3 is CAISGIPGQGSYEQYF. The CDR3 bases are TGTGCCATCAGTGGCATACCGGGACAGGGGTCCTACGAGCAGTACTTC.

This rearrangement joins TRBV24-1 to TRBJ2-7; 10 bases line up with TRBD2. The CDR3 runs to 16 residues. The V gene end was trimmed by 7 bases and the J gene end by 4 bases; junction bases not matched to a gene: 12. Germline loops: CDR1 KGHDR, CDR2 SFDVKD. The CDR3 bases are TGTGCCACCAGGGGGAATAGCGGGGGGACTCAATACGAGCAGTACTTC. Translation gives CATRGNSGGTQYEQYF.

A few counts support this clonotype. The chain combines TRBV28 with TRBJ2-3; no firm D call. Germline CDR1 MDHEN, CDR2 SYDVKM. The CDR3 extends over 16 amino acids. The ends were cut back, 6 bases at V and 5 bases at J, with 21 bases in the middle. The CDR3 DNA is TGTGCCAGCAGCCCCTATTCGCGGCCAGCCCAAGATACGCAGTATTTT. It yields the protein CASSPYSRPAQDTQYF. The full variable domain, rest sourced from reference TRBV28 and TRBJ2-3, is DVKVTQSSRYLVKRTGEKVFLECVQDMDHENMFWYRQDPGLGLRLIYFSYDVKMKEKGDIPEGYSVSREKKERFSLILESASTNQTSMYLCASSPYSRPAQDTQYFGPGTRLTVL.

This clonotype was counted only a few times. The chain employs TRBV2 and TRBJ2-7; 7 nucleotides line up with TRBD2. The J segment lost 6 bases and the V segment lost 3 bases, leaving 14 bases of the junction unmatched. CDR3 length: 16 amino acids. Germline V CDR1 and CDR2: SNHLY, FYNNEI. The CDR3 sequence is CASSEFTGTKYFEQYF. The CDR3 coding sequence is TGTGCCAGCAGTGAGTTCACCGGGACTAAGTACTTCGAGCAGTACTTC.

The genes are TRBV2 and TRBJ1-5; D is uncertain. Trimming removed 8 bases from V and 0 bases from J, with 23 bases in between. Germline CDR1 reads SNHLY; CDR2 reads FYNNEI. The CDR3 consists of 18 residues. The CDR3 nucleotides are TGTGCCAGCCGGAGGACCCTACTGGGCCAATATAGCAATCAGCCCCAGCATTTT. Translation: CASRRTLLGQYSNQPQHF.

The chain recombines TRBV3-1 with TRBJ2-3, with D perhaps matching TRBD2 (6 bases). Germline V lookup: CDR1 LGHDT, CDR2 YNNKEL (reference sequence). The CDR3 is 16 residues long. Trimming left V 4 bases short and J 1 base short, with 15 bases between. CDR3 residues: CASSRRGRGGTDTQYF. The CDR3, as DNA: TGTGCCAGCAGCCGGCGCGGGCGGGGCGGCACAGATACGCAGTATTTT.

The V gene is TRBV29-1, the J gene TRBJ1-1; no definite D call. This CDR3 comprises 14 residues. Trimming shortened V by 4 bases and J by 3 bases, and 15 bases separated the two germline ends. Germline lookup yields CDR1 SQVTM and CDR2 ANQGSEA. In DNA, the CDR3 is TGCAGCGTTGGGCAGGTCATACTCGACACTGAAGCTTTCTTT. Translating gives CSVGQVILDTEAFF.

With respect to this clonotype: At one end, the junction sequence differs from germline, possibly due to a read error. The J gene is TRBJ2-5, the V gene TRBV6-6; a possible D gene is TRBD1 (6 bases). The DNA end lines up better with TRBJ2-7; the J call may be wrong. Per the germline V gene, CDR1 is MNHNY and CDR2 is SVGAGI (reference sequence). This CDR3 region has 13 residues. The CDR3 region is CASSLGQLSEQYF. The CDR3 nucleotides read TGCGCCAGCAGCCTCGGACAGTTAAGCGAGCAGTACTTC.

This clonotype occurred once. The gene calls are TRBV20-1 and TRBJ1-4, with D tentatively TRBD1 (6 bases). Trimming removed 6 bases at V and 7 bases at J, with 21 bases between. Germline lookup yields CDR1 DFQATT and CDR2 SNEGSKA (reference sequence). CDR3 size: 15 residues. CDR3 DNA sequence: TGCAGTGCCGATAGCGGCCCGGGGGCAACTGAAAAACTGTTTTTT. Translated: CSADSGPGATEKLFF.

CDR3 region: CASGLRGVDEQFF. The CDR3 DNA reads TGTGCCAGCGGATTGAGGGGGGTGGATGAGCAGTTCTTC. V gene TRBV6-5 combines with J gene TRBJ2-1; perhaps D is TRBD1 or TRBD2 (6 bases each). Germline values: CDR1 MNHEY, CDR2 SVGAGI. The CDR3 sequence is 13 residues long. V lost 8 bases, J lost 8 bases, and 16 bases lay in between.

This clonotype has a handful of counts. This chain joins TRBV20-1 and TRBJ2-1, with TRBD2 identical over 12 bases. The germline gives CDR1 DFQATT, CDR2 SNEGSKA (reference sequence). This CDR3 contains 15 residues. Germline trimming cut 2 bases from V and 7 bases from J; bases unmatched to any gene: 6. CDR3 region: CSARRLAGALNEQFF. The CDR3 nucleotides read TGCAGTGCTAGACGACTAGCGGGGGCCCTAAATGAGCAGTTCTTC.

V is TRBV20-1 and J is TRBJ2-5; D possibly matches TRBD1 or TRBD2 (5 bases each). The germline V gene encodes CDR1 DFQATT and CDR2 SNEGSKA (reference sequence). Trimming removed 5 bases at V and 4 bases at J, with 11 bases between. The CDR3 runs to 12 residues. The CDR3: CSASDGAETQYF. In DNA, the CDR3 is TGCAGTGCTTCGGACGGGGCAGAGACCCAGTACTTC.

The genes are TRBV12-3 or TRBV12-4 and TRBJ2-4, with 9 bases fitting TRBD2. The J call is doubtful: the DNA matches TRBJ2-5 better. CDR3 length: 15 residues. The CDR3 sequence is CASSPPSGRFGTQYF. As DNA, the CDR3 is TGTGCCAGCAGTCCCCCCAGCGGGAGGTTTGGGACCCAGTACTTC.

The V call is TRBV6-5, the J call TRBJ2-1, with 9 bases matching TRBD2. CDR1 and CDR2 from the germline V gene are MNHEY and SVGAGI. Trimming removed 0 bases from V and 3 bases from J; junction bases left unmatched: 6. The CDR3 runs to 17 residues. CDR3 nucleotide sequence: TGTGCCAGCAGTTACTCCTGGACTAGCGAAAACTACAATGAGCAGTTCTTC. Amino acid sequence: CASSYSWTSENYNEQFF.

In nucleotides, the CDR3 is TGCGCCAGCAGCGTGAGTACTGAGCGTGGGCAGTACTTC. Its protein product is CASSVSTERGQYF. The chain carries TRBV5-1 and TRBJ2-5, with D unclear. Trimming removed 4 bases from V and 11 bases from J, with 18 bases in between. Per germline, CDR1 SGHRS and CDR2 YFSETQ. The CDR3 has 13 residues.

This sequence joins TRBV27 and TRBJ2-7; perhaps TRBD2 as D (7 bases). Per the germline V gene, CDR1 is MNHEY and CDR2 is SMNVEV (reference sequence). V lost 4 bases to trimming and J lost 7 bases, with 14 bases between them. This CDR3 comprises 13 residues. CDR3 DNA: TGTGCCAGCAGTTGGGGGGGGGCTGGGGAGCAGTACTTC. Amino acid sequence: CASSWGGAGEQYF.

This clonotype has only a few counts. This chain joins TRBV6-2 or TRBV6-3 and TRBJ1-2; D is unresolved. Between the trimmed V and J ends, which lost 4 bases and 2 bases, there was a span of 5 bases. The CDR3 totals 12 residues. CDR1 is MNHEY, CDR2 SVGEGT, per germline. The DNA of the CDR3 is TGTGCCAGCAGTTGGGTCAACTATGGCTACACCTTC. As protein: CASSWVNYGYTF.

This clonotype turned up a few times. The J gene is TRBJ2-4, the V gene TRBV5-6; 8 nucleotides align to TRBD1. Germline V gene lookup returns CDR1 SGHDT and CDR2 YYEEEE. Trimming at V came to 2 bases and at J to 5 bases, leaving 9 bases not matched to a gene. The CDR3 runs 16 residues. The CDR3 region is CASSFFGQGEENIQYF. The CDR3 DNA reads TGTGCCAGCAGCTTTTTTGGACAGGGCGAAGAAAACATTCAGTACTTC.

The chain combines TRBV6-2 or TRBV6-3 with TRBJ2-1; 12 bases line up with TRBD2. Per the germline V gene, CDR1 is MNHEY and CDR2 is SVGEGT. The CDR3 has 15 residues. After removal of 5 bases from V and 8 bases from J, the junction contained 7 bases not matched to a gene. Written as DNA, the CDR3 is TGTGCCAGCAGTGAGACTAGCGGGAGTTTCGATGAGCAGTTCTTC. Residues: CASSETSGSFDEQFF.